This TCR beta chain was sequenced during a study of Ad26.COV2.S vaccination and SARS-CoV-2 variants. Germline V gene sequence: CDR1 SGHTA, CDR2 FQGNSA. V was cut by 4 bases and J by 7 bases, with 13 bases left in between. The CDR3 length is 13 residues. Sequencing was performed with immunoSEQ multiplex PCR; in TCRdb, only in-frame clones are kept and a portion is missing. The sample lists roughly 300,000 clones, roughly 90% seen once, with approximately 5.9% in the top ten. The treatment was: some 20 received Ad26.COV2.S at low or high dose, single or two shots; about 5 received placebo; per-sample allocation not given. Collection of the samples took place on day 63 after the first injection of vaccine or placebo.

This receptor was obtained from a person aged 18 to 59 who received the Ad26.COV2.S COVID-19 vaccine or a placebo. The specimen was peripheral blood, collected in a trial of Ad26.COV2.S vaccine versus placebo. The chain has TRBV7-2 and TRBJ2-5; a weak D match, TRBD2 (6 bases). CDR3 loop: CASSSSPGGTQYF. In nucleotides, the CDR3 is TGTGCCAGCAGCTCCAGCCCCGGGGGGACCCAGTACTTC. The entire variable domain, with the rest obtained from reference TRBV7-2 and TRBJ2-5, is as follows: GAGVSQSPSNKVTEKGKDVELRCDPISGHTALYWYRQSLGQGLEFLIYFQGNSAPDKSGLPSDRFSAERTGGSVSTLTIQRTQQEDSAVYLCASSSSPGGTQYFGPGTRLLVL.